This T cell receptor (beta chain) was documented in a study of T cell changes during pregnancy in multiple sclerosis. The assay was immunoSEQ multiplex PCR, and TCRdb's table has in-frame clones only and misses some. This sample has nearly 60,000 clones, with about 90% found just once. The CDR3 totals 16 residues. J lost 9 bases, V lost 4 bases, and 12 bases had no gene match. Germline CDR1 SGHTA, CDR2 FQGTGA. The TCR originated in a female donor in good health, enrolled as a control in a pregnancy study. The chain carries TRBV7-3 and TRBJ2-1; TRBD1 agrees at 10 bases. The material sequenced was CD4+ T cells from peripheral blood mononuclear cells, taken after pregnancy. DNA for the CDR3: TGTGCCAGCAGCTCCCCGCCGGGACAGGGGTTGGGTGAGCAGTTCTTC. This translates into CASSSPPGQGLGEQFF.